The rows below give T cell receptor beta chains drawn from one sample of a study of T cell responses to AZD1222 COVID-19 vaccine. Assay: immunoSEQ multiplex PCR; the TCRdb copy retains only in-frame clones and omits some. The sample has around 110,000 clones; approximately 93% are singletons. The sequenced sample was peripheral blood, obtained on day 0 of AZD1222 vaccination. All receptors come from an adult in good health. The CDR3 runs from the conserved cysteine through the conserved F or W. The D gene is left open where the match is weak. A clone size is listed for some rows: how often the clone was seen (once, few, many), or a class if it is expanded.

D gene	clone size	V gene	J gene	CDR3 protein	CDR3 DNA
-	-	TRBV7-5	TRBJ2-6	CVRIPPGTGANVLTF	TGTGTCAGAATCCCCCCCGGGACTGGGGCCAACGTCCTGACTTTC
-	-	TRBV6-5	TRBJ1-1	CASKLEGRNTEAFF	TGTGCCAGCAAATTGGAAGGGAGAAACACTGAAGCTTTCTTT
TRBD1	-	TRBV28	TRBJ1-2	CASSPKDRGQVMGGYTF	TGTGCCAGCAGTCCCAAGGACAGGGGGCAAGTTATGGGTGGCTACACCTTC
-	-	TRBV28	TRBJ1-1	CASRSPRDTEAFF	TGTGCCAGCAGATCCCCCAGGGACACTGAAGCTTTCTTT
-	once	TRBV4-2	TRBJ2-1	CASSQGLSSYNEQFF	TGTGCCAGCAGCCAAGGACTTAGCTCCTACAATGAGCAGTTCTTC
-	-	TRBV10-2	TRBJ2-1	CASSDWLASYNEQFF	TGCGCCAGCAGTGATTGGCTAGCATCCTACAATGAGCAGTTCTTC
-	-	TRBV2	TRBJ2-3	CASSILGDTQYF	TGTGCCAGCAGTATACTGGGAGATACGCAGTATTTT
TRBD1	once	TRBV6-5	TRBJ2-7	CASSFHQGAYEQYF	TGTGCCAGCAGTTTCCATCAGGGGGCCTACGAGCAGTACTTC
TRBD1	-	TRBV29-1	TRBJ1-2	CSAPGRPEGAYGYTF	TGCAGCGCCCCCGGGAGACCTGAGGGGGCCTATGGCTACACCTTC
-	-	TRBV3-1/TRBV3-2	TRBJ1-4	CASSPWGGEEKLFF	TGTGCCAGCAGCCCCTGGGGGGGGGAGGAAAAACTGTTTTTT
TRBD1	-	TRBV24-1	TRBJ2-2	CATSGGTDSVGGELFF	TGTGCCACCAGTGGGGGGACAGACAGTGTCGGTGGGGAGCTGTTTTTT
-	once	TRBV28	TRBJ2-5	CASSLLGIAEKTQYF	TGTGCCAGCAGTTTGCTGGGCATAGCGGAAAAGACCCAGTACTTC
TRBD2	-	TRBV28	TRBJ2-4	CASSPKEGGPANIQYF	TGTGCCAGCAGTCCAAAGGAGGGAGGGCCGGCAAACATTCAGTACTTC
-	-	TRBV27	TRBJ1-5	CAAGGGVSNQPQHF	TGTGCAGCGGGGGGGGGAGTAAGCAATCAGCCCCAGCATTTT
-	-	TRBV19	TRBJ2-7	CASSIISGAYEQYF	TGTGCCAGTAGTATTATATCAGGGGCCTACGAGCAGTACTTC
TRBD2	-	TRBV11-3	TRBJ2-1	CASSLGLAGVNNEQFF	TGTGCCAGCAGCTTAGGGCTAGCGGGAGTAAACAATGAGCAGTTCTTC
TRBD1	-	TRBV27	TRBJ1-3	CASSPQGPSVNTIYF	TGTGCCAGCAGTCCACAGGGGCCGTCGGTAAACACCATATATTTT
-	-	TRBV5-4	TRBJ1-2	CASSLQDSYYGYTF	TGTGCCAGCAGCTTGCAGGACAGCTACTATGGCTACACCTTC
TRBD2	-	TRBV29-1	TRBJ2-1	CSVEYLAASGGSYNEQFF	TGCAGCGTTGAATACTTAGCGGCTAGCGGGGGCTCCTACAATGAGCAGTTCTTC
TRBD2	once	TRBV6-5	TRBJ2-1	CASSYPRTSGRNEQFF	TGTGCCAGCAGTTACCCGCGGACTAGCGGGAGGAATGAGCAGTTCTTC
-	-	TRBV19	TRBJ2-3	CASNGYSTDTQYF	TGTGCCAGTAACGGCTATAGCACAGATACGCAGTATTTT
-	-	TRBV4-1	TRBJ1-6	CASSQDLLGTIGRTLHF	TGCGCCAGCAGCCAAGATTTATTGGGCACAATTGGGCGAACCCTCCACTTT
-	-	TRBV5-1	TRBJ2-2	CASSPDTGELFF	TGCGCCAGCAGCCCGGACACCGGGGAGCTGTTTTTT
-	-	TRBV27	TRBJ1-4	CASRTLGSVEKLFF	TGTGCCAGTCGGACCCTAGGTAGCGTAGAAAAACTGTTTTTT
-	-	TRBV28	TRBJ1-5	CASPPTGGRGNQPQHF	TGTGCCAGCCCCCCCACAGGAGGCCGAGGCAATCAGCCCCAGCATTTT
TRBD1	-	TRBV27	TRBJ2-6	CASSPRQGYFEAGANVLTF	TGTGCCAGCAGTCCACGACAGGGATACTTTGAGGCTGGGGCCAACGTCCTGACTTTC
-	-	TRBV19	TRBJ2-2	CASSIVVSTGELFF	TGTGCCAGTAGTATAGTGGTGAGCACCGGGGAGCTGTTTTTT
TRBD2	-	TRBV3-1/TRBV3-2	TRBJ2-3	CASSQVPPGLAGADTQYF	TGTGCCAGCAGCCAAGTCCCTCCGGGACTAGCGGGAGCAGATACGCAGTATTTT
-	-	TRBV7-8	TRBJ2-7	CASSLGLDPYEQYF	TGTGCCAGCAGCTTAGGTTTAGATCCCTACGAGCAGTACTTC
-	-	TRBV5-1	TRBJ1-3	CASSPDVVFSGNTIYF	TGCGCCAGCAGCCCGGACGTGGTTTTCTCAGGAAACACCATATATTTT
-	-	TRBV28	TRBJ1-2	CASRFGESYGYTF	TGTGCCAGCAGGTTCGGGGAATCCTATGGCTACACCTTC
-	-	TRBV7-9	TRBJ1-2	CASSPTYGGYTF	TGTGCCAGCAGCCCCACCTACGGGGGCTACACCTTC
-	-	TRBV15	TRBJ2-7	CATSGLDILISYEQYF	TGTGCCACCAGCGGACTGGATATCCTGATCTCCTACGAGCAGTACTTC
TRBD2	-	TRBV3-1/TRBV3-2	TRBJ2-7	CASSRARVGGELYEQYF	TGTGCCAGCAGCCGCGCGCGGGTGGGAGGGGAACTCTACGAGCAGTACTTC
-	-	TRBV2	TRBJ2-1	CASSPGGYNEQFF	TGTGCCAGCAGTCCTGGAGGTTACAATGAGCAGTTCTTC
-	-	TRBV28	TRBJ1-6	CASSLYPSPLHF	TGTGCCAGCAGTCTGTACCCTTCACCCCTCCACTTT
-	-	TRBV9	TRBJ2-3	CASSGWTETDTQYF	TGTGCCAGCAGCGGCTGGACAGAAACAGATACGCAGTATTTT
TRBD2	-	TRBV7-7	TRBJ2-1	CASRRKKRELSPPNEQFF	TGTGCTAGCAGGCGAAAAAAGCGGGAGTTGTCTCCTCCCAATGAGCAGTTCTTC
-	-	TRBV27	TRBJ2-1	CASSLALYNEQFF	TGTGCCAGCAGTTTAGCCTTATACAATGAGCAGTTCTTC
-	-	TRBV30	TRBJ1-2	CAWTRRGYGYTF	TGTGCCTGGACCCGGAGGGGCTATGGCTACACCTTC
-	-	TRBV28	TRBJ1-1	CASSLRTYPTEAFF	TGTGCCAGCAGTTTAAGGACATATCCCACTGAAGCTTTCTTT
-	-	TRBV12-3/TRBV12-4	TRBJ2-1	CAGAGSHNEQFF	TGTGCCGGGGCGGGGTCGCACAATGAGCAGTTCTTC
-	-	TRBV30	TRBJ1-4	CAWSVERLPNEKLFF	TGTGCCTGGAGTGTAGAAAGGTTGCCTAATGAAAAACTGTTTTTT
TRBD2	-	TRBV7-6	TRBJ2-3	CASSPLAGGGADTQYF	TGTGCCAGCAGCCCATTAGCGGGGGGTGGCGCAGATACGCAGTATTTT
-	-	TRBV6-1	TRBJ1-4	CASSETRTDLSEKLFF	TGTGCCAGCAGTGAAACTAGGACAGATCTTTCTGAAAAACTGTTTTTT
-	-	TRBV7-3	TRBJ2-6	CASSSRSSSGANVLTF	TGTGCCAGCAGCTCTCGCTCGAGCTCTGGGGCCAACGTCCTGACTTTC
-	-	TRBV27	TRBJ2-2	CASSLMAMAGELFF	TGTGCCAGCAGTTTAATGGCCATGGCCGGGGAGCTGTTTTTT
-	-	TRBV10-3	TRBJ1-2	CAISEQGYGYTF	TGTGCCATCAGTGAACAGGGCTATGGCTACACCTTC
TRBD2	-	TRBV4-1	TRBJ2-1	CASSQVAGGVYNEQFF	TGCGCCAGCAGCCAAGTGGCGGGAGGCGTCTACAATGAGCAGTTCTTC
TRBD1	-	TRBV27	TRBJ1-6	CASSSDRGYSPLHF	TGTGCCAGCAGTTCGGACAGGGGTTATTCACCCCTCCACTTT
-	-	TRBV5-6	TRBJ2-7	CASSLTGSSYEQYF	TGTGCCAGCAGCTTGACAGGGAGCTCCTACGAGCAGTACTTC
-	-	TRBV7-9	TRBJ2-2	CASSLEQATGELFF	TGTGCCAGCAGCTTAGAACAGGCTACCGGGGAGCTGTTTTTT
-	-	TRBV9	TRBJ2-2	CASSGPEGRRELFF	TGTGCCAGCAGCGGGCCCGAGGGCCGCCGGGAGCTGTTTTTT
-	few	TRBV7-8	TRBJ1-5	CASSLALGNQPQHF	TGTGCCAGCAGCTTAGCGTTAGGCAATCAGCCCCAGCATTTT
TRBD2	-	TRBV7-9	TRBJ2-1	CASSFGPGGNNEQFF	TGTGCCAGCAGCTTCGGCCCGGGGGGGAACAATGAGCAGTTCTTC
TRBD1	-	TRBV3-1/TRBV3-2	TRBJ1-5	CASSLDRGNQPQHF	TGTGCCAGCAGCCTGGACAGGGGGAATCAGCCCCAGCATTTT
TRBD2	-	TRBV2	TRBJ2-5	CASRDSGSKETQYF	TGTGCCAGCAGAGATAGCGGGAGTAAAGAGACCCAGTACTTC
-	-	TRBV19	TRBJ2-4	CASISLAKNIQYF	TGTGCCAGTATCTCTCTAGCCAAAAACATTCAGTACTTC